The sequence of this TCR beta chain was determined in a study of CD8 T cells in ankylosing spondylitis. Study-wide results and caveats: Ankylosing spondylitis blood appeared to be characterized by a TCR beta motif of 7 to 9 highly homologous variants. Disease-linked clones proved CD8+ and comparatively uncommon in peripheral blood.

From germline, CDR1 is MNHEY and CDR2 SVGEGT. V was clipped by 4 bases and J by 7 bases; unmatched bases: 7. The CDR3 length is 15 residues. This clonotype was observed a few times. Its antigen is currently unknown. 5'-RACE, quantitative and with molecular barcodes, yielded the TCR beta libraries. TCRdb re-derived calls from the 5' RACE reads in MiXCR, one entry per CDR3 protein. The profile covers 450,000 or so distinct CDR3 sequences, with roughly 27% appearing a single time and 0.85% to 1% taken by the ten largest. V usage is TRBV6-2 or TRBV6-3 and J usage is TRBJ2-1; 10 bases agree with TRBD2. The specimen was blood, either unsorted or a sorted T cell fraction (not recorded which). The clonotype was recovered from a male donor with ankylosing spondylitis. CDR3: CASSSGAAGGNEQFF. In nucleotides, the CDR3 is TGTGCCAGCAGTTCCGGGGCAGCGGGAGGGAATGAGCAGTTCTTC.